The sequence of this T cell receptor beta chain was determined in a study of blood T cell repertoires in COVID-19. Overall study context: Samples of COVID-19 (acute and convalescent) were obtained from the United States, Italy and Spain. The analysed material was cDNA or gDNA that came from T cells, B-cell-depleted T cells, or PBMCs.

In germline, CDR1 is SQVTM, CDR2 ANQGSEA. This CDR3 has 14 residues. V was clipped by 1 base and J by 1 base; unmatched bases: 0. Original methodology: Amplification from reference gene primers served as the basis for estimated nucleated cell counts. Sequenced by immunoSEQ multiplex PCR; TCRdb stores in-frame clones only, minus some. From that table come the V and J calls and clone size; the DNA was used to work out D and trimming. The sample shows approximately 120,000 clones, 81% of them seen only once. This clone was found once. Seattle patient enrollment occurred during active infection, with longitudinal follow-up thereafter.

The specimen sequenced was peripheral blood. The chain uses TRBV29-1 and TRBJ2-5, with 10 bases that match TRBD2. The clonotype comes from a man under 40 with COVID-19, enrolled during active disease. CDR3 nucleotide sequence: TGCAGCGTTGAAGGGACTAGCGGCCAAGAGACCCAGTACTTC. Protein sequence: CSVEGTSGQETQYF. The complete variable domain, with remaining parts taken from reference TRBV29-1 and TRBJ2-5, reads SAVISQKPSRDICQRGTSLTIQCQVDSQVTMMFWYRQQPGQSLTLIATANQGSEATYESGFVIDKFPISRPNLTFSTLTVSNMSPEDSSIYLCSVEGTSGQETQYFGPGTRLLVL.